Following are 9 T cell receptor beta chains from one sample sequenced in a study of blood T cell repertoires in COVID-19 (dated by TCRdb to the early 2020s). The library was obtained by the immunoSEQ multiplex PCR assay. TCRdb took over this immuneACCESS table, retaining in-frame rearrangements with V and J assigned. Such tables are incomplete; in checked studies, under half of the missing clones stem from an unresolved V gene, and the remainder is unexplained. The sample records about 250,000 clones, over 75% of which are singletons. The ten largest clonotypes hold more than 3.5% of the sample. Sequenced input: PBMCs or T cells enriched from blood (not recorded which). Receptors originate from a woman aged 25 to 39 who had recovered from COVID-19.

The CDR3 sequence: CASSFLGGHTEAFF. Written as DNA, the CDR3 is TGTGCCAGCAGCTTTTTGGGGGGGCACACTGAAGCTTTCTTT. J is TRBJ1-1 and V is TRBV7-2; tentative D call: TRBD1 (6 bases). Germline V gene lookup returns CDR1 SGHTA and CDR2 FQGNSA. The CDR3 extends over 14 amino acids. The ends were cut back, 3 bases at V and 3 bases at J, with 11 bases in the middle.

The chain links TRBV10-1 to TRBJ1-4; D is perhaps TRBD1 (5 bases). CDR3 length equals 14 residues. The V end was cut by 0 bases, the J end by 7 bases, with 9 bases between. Germline loops: CDR1 WNHNN, CDR2 SYGVQD (reference sequence). The CDR3 sequence: CASSESIGGEKLFF. The CDR3 coding sequence is TGCGCCAGCAGTGAGTCAATCGGGGGTGAAAAACTGTTTTTT.

V gene TRBV7-9 combines with J gene TRBJ1-3; 7 bases agree with TRBD1. Germline CDR1 SEHNR, CDR2 FQNEAQ (reference sequence). The CDR3 has 14 amino acids. The V and J ends lost 5 bases and 4 bases, in that order; junction bases with no gene match: 5. CDR3 amino acids: CASSPETGGNTIYF. The CDR3 nucleotides read TGTGCCAGCAGCCCCGAGACAGGGGGAAACACCATATATTTT.

A single count supports this clone. V and J are TRBV2 and TRBJ2-2, with TRBD2 as a possible D gene (6 bases). The CDR3 is made up of 15 amino acids. Trimming pared 2 bases from V and 2 bases from J, leaving 9 bases between. Germline lookup yields CDR1 SNHLY and CDR2 FYNNEI. CDR3 DNA: TGTGCCAGCAGTGAAAGCGGGCTTAACACCGGGGAGCTGTTTTTT. Encoded protein: CASSESGLNTGELFF.

This sequence joins TRBV10-3 and TRBJ1-1; no firm D call. Deletions cut 3 bases from V and 7 bases from J, with 9 bases between. The CDR3 extends over 12 amino acids. CDR1 is ENHRY and CDR2 is SYGVKD in the germline V gene. Here the CDR3 reads CAISEEGIEAFF. The CDR3 DNA reads as TGTGCCATCAGTGAAGAGGGTATTGAAGCTTTCTTT.

This rearrangement joins TRBV28 to TRBJ1-5; 7 bases fit TRBD1. Germline V CDR1 and CDR2: MDHEN, SYDVKM. The CDR3 extends over 17 amino acids. V shed 1 base, J shed 7 bases, and the junction held 13 bases outside the gene matches. CDR3 in amino acids: CASSLSQGRGVNQPQHF. CDR3 sequence (DNA): TGTGCCAGCAGTTTATCCCAGGGCAGGGGGGTCAACCAGCCCCAGCATTTT.

J is TRBJ2-2 and V is TRBV29-1; D gene unclear. Germline V lookup: CDR1 SQVTM, CDR2 ANQGSEA. Trimming took off 5 bases at V and 8 bases at J, with 12 bases between the two ends. The CDR3 is 12 amino acids. CDR3 nucleotides: TGCAGCGTTTACGGAGCACTAGGGGAGCTGTTTTTT. Residues: CSVYGALGELFF.

The chain uses TRBV5-4 and TRBJ1-1, with TRBD1 as a possible D gene (5 bases). Trimming took off 2 bases at V and 5 bases at J, with 16 bases between the two ends. CDR3 length: 15 residues. CDR1 and CDR2 from the germline V gene are SGHNT and YYREEE (reference sequence). The CDR3 nucleotides are TGTGCCAGCAGCTTCGTTCAGGGTGGGTATACTGAAGCTTTCTTT. Its translation is CASSFVQGGYTEAFF. The full variable domain, with the rest looked up from reference TRBV5-4 and TRBJ1-1, is ETGVTQSPTHLIKTRGQQVTLRCSSQSGHNTVSWYQQALGQGPQFIFQYYREEENGRGNFPPRFSGLQFPNYSSELNVNALELDDSALYLCASSFVQGGYTEAFFGQGTRLTVV.

The chain has TRBV4-2 and TRBJ1-2, with no clear D. Trimming took off 0 bases at V and 0 bases at J, with 8 bases between the two ends. The CDR3 sequence is 15 residues long. Germline CDR1 LGHNA, CDR2 YNFKEQ. In nucleotides, the CDR3 is TGTGCCAGCAGCCAAGACACGGGTCCTAACTATGGCTACACCTTC. Translation: CASSQDTGPNYGYTF.